This T cell receptor (beta chain) stems from a study of OX40 agonist ivuxolimab in advanced cancers. Study in general: Hepatocellular carcinoma, melanoma, renal cell or head and neck cancer occurred in dose-escalation patients.

V lost 4 bases and J 1 base, leaving 10 bases between the germline ends. The CDR3 totals 14 residues. Germline V gene data show CDR1 as SGHAT and CDR2 as FQNNGV. This clone appeared a few times. What it recognizes is unknown. Whole-study findings and limits: Relative to CD4+ cells, CD8+ T cells on average had more expanded clones. Circulating CD4+ and CD8+ T cells showed clonal expansion by week 6 at 0.1 to 3.0 mg/kg.

TCRdb keeps only in-frame clones here, not all; method: immunoSEQ multiplex PCR. This table holds about 79,000 clones, just over 85% found once. The source was CD4+ or CD8+ T cells sorted from blood, collected in a trial of the OX40 agonist ivuxolimab. V gene TRBV11-2 combines with J gene TRBJ1-1; D is perhaps TRBD1 (5 bases). This clonotype was obtained from an adult with an advanced solid tumor such as melanoma, head and neck, liver or kidney cancer. The CDR3 spells CASSSGLRNTEAFF. Here the CDR3 DNA reads TGTGCCAGCAGCTCGGGACTGAGGAACACTGAAGCTTTCTTT.